The 17 T cell receptor beta chains presented below share a single source sample, sequenced in a study of cytomegalovirus exposure and HLA in healthy donors. Primers for the PCR totalled 60 Vbeta and 13 Jbeta. TCRdb's table, derived via immunoSEQ multiplex PCR, lists solely in-frame clones and lacks some. This table holds 160,000 or so clones, 75% to 85% found once. Sequenced material: PBMCs. These receptors came from a man in his thirties or forties in good health and CMV-seronegative.

The chain uses TRBV7-9 and TRBJ1-2; D not resolved. CDR3 length: 13 amino acids. Germline CDR1 and CDR2: SEHNR and FQNEAQ (reference sequence). V was trimmed by 1 base and J by 8 bases, leaving 11 bases between them. CDR3 loop: CASSLGGPPGYTF. The CDR3 DNA is TGTGCCAGCAGCTTAGGTGGCCCACCAGGCTACACCTTC.

This clone came up once. The chain carries TRBV27 and TRBJ2-3, with a weak D call TRBD2 (6 bases). In germline, CDR1 is MNHEY, CDR2 SMNVEV (reference sequence). The CDR3 extends over 14 amino acids. CDR3 amino acids: CPFGGSDSTDTQYF. The CDR3 DNA sequence: TGTCCCTTCGGGGGTAGCGACAGCACAGATACGCAGTATTTT.

The CDR3 bases are TGTGCCACCTCTACGACAGTGGCCTACGAGCAGTACTTC. This sequence encodes CATSTTVAYEQYF. The J gene is TRBJ2-7, the V gene TRBV18, with D maybe TRBD1 (5 bases). V lost 10 bases and J 2 bases, leaving 15 bases between the germline ends. From germline, CDR1 is KGHSH and CDR2 LQKENI. This CDR3 is built from 13 residues.

The chain has TRBV27 and TRBJ1-5, with a weak D call TRBD1 (6 bases). Trimming shortened V by 8 bases and J by 2 bases, and 13 bases separated the two germline ends. The germline V gene has CDR1 MNHEY and CDR2 SMNVEV (reference sequence). CDR3 length: 14 amino acids. CDR3 nucleotides: TGTGCCAGCTCTCCGGGACACGGCAATCAGCCCCAGCATTTT. It specifies CASSPGHGNQPQHF.

The chain links TRBV28 to TRBJ2-3; tentatively, D is TRBD2 (7 bases). Germline assignment: CDR1 MDHEN and CDR2 SYDVKM. This CDR3 has 15 amino acids. V dropped 2 bases and J dropped 2 bases, with 11 bases sitting between them. The CDR3 nucleotides are TGTGCCAGCAGTTTAGTGGGGGGGCACACAGATACGCAGTATTTT. This codes for CASSLVGGHTDTQYF.

V and J are TRBV11-2 and TRBJ2-2; tentative D call: TRBD1 (5 bases). The germline V and J ends were trimmed by 3 bases and 1 base, with 9 bases remaining between them. The CDR3 loop spans 15 amino acids. The germline V gene encodes CDR1 SGHAT and CDR2 FQNNGV. The CDR3 bases are TGTGCCAGCAGCTTCAATACAGGGAACACCGGGGAGCTGTTTTTT. Its translation: CASSFNTGNTGELFF.

A remark on this clone: Other DNA sequences of this sample code for an identical CDR3. The chain joins TRBV7-9 to TRBJ2-7; D might be TRBD2 (5 bases). CDR1 and CDR2 from the germline V gene are SEHNR and FQNEAQ (reference sequence). The V end lost 5 bases, the J end lost 3 bases, and 8 bases lay between the germline ends. This CDR3 contains 12 residues. CDR3 in amino acids: CASSRTGYEQYF. DNA of the CDR3: TGTGCCAGCAGCCGGACTGGCTACGAGCAGTACTTC. Combining the CDR3 with reference TRBV7-9 and TRBJ2-7 gives the whole variable domain DTGVSQNPRHKITKRGQNVTFRCDPISEHNRLYWYRQTLGQGPEFLTYFQNEAQLEKSRLLSDRFSAERPKGSFSTLEIQRTEQGDSAMYLCASSRTGYEQYFGPGTRLTVT.

The chain is built from TRBV7-9 and TRBJ2-5, with D possibly being TRBD1 (5 bases). Germline V gene lookup returns CDR1 SEHNR and CDR2 FQNEAQ (reference sequence). This CDR3 has 13 residues. V lost 5 bases, J lost 5 bases, and 12 bases lay in between. The CDR3 loop is CASSPGLGETQYF. CDR3 DNA sequence: TGTGCCAGCAGCCCAGGGCTTGGGGAGACCCAGTACTTC.

This chain connects TRBV28 to TRBJ1-2; TRBD1 might be the D (5 bases). With 8 bases removed from V and 8 bases from J, the gap between germline ends came to 18 bases. The CDR3 is 13 amino acids. The V gene's germline CDR1 is MDHEN and CDR2 SYDVKM. The CDR3 DNA is TGTGCCAGCCGCGGTACAGGCCCAGAGGGCTACACCTTC. It translates to CASRGTGPEGYTF.

This clone was detected only a few times. The chain recombines TRBV9 with TRBJ2-3, with D perhaps TRBD2 (7 bases). V shed 0 bases and J shed 4 bases, with 12 bases lying between them. Per the germline V gene, CDR1 is SGDLS and CDR2 is YYNGEE. This CDR3 is built from 15 residues. The CDR3 spells CASSVGGGPADTQYF. The DNA for the CDR3 is TGTGCCAGCAGCGTAGGGGGGGGGCCGGCAGATACGCAGTATTTT.

This rearrangement joins TRBV30 to TRBJ2-7, with a tentative D call TRBD1 (6 bases). The CDR3 consists of 13 residues. Trimming cost V 1 base and J 4 bases, with 11 bases left between them. CDR1 GTSNPN and CDR2 SVGIG come from the germline V gene (reference sequence). This CDR3 reads CAWSGDTPYEQYF. The CDR3 DNA reads TGTGCCTGGAGTGGGGACACCCCTTACGAGCAGTACTTC. The complete variable domain, with remaining parts taken from reference TRBV30 and TRBJ2-7, reads SQTIHQWPATLVQPVGSPLSLECTVEGTSNPNLYWYRQAAGRGLQLLFYSVGIGQISSEVPQNLSASRPQDRQFILSSKKLLLSDSGFYLCAWSGDTPYEQYFGPGTRLTVT.

This sequence joins TRBV7-6 and TRBJ2-1; D may be TRBD2 (5 bases). Between the trimmed V and J ends, which lost 2 bases and 7 bases, there was a span of 21 bases. The germline V gene encodes CDR1 SGHVS and CDR2 FNYEAQ. The CDR3 contains 17 residues. The CDR3 protein is CASSLPRQEGPWNEQFF. In nucleotides, the CDR3 is TGTGCCAGCAGCTTACCTCGTCAAGAGGGCCCCTGGAATGAGCAGTTCTTC. Based on the CDR3 plus reference TRBV7-6 and TRBJ2-1, the full variable domain is GAGVSQSPRYKVTKRGQDVALRCDPISGHVSLYWYRQALGQGPEFLTYFNYEAQQDKSGLPNDRFSAERPEGSISTLTIQRTEQRDSAMYRCASSLPRQEGPWNEQFFGPGTRLTVL.

CDR3 region: CASSEGGRRFHQPQHF. DNA of the CDR3: TGTGCCAGCAGTGAAGGGGGCAGGCGGTTCCATCAGCCCCAGCATTTT. The chain has TRBV2 and TRBJ1-5, with TRBD1 as a possible D gene (5 bases). The length of the CDR3 is 16 residues. V lost 1 base and J lost 5, with 15 bases in between. The germline gives CDR1 SNHLY, CDR2 FYNNEI.

The rearrangement links TRBV6-5 to TRBJ1-2, with D possibly being TRBD1 (6 bases). Germline CDR1 is MNHEY and CDR2 is SVGAGI. The CDR3 sequence is 13 residues long. Deletions cut 6 bases from V and 4 bases from J, with 12 bases between. The CDR3 DNA sequence: TGTGCCAGCAGGGTACAGGGTGCCTATGGCTACACCTTC. Amino acids: CASRVQGAYGYTF.

The chain uses TRBV7-9 and TRBJ1-2; the D gene is possibly TRBD1 (6 bases). Trimming shortened V by 1 base and J by 6 bases, and 12 bases separated the two germline ends. This CDR3 has 14 residues. Germline V lookup: CDR1 SEHNR, CDR2 FQNEAQ (reference sequence). CDR3 bases: TGTGCCAGCAGCTTAGTGTCAGGGGTACATGGCTACACCTTC. Protein: CASSLVSGVHGYTF.

V gene TRBV7-2 combines with J gene TRBJ1-5; the D gene is possibly TRBD1 (6 bases). CDR3 size: 14 residues. CDR1 is SGHTA and CDR2 is FQGNSA in the germline V gene. Trimming pared 5 bases from V and 4 bases from J, leaving 12 bases between. CDR3 in DNA: TGTGCCAGCAGCCCCGGCAGGGGAAATCAGCCCCAGCATTTT. It encodes CASSPGRGNQPQHF.

This chain links TRBV28 with TRBJ1-1, with D unclear. Germline CDR1 MDHEN, CDR2 SYDVKM. V was cut by 7 bases and J by 3 bases, with 12 bases left in between. The CDR3 extends over 13 amino acids. CDR3 in amino acids: CASTLGRDTEAFF. CDR3 nucleotide sequence: TGTGCCAGCACCCTAGGGAGGGACACTGAAGCTTTCTTT. Full variable domain (outside the CDR3, taken from reference TRBV28 and TRBJ1-1): DVKVTQSSRYLVKRTGEKVFLECVQDMDHENMFWYRQDPGLGLRLIYFSYDVKMKEKGDIPEGYSVSREKKERFSLILESASTNQTSMYLCASTLGRDTEAFFGQGTRLTVV.